This TCR beta chain was recovered during a study of T cell responses to AZD1222 COVID-19 vaccine. TCRdb keeps only in-frame clones here, not all; method: immunoSEQ multiplex PCR. The profile shows roughly 100,000 clones, nearly 90% of them singletons. The V gene lost 1 base and the J gene lost 3 bases, with 7 bases spanning the gap. The CDR3 has 13 amino acids. Overall study results and limits: Close to half of spike-specific TCRs reportedly recognize unmutated variant regions. The sample set comprised mostly white British donors with more females, and clonal diversity was possibly underestimated. Without day 14 samples, only post-peak T cell repertoires were studied.

This clone was counted a single time. Antigen specificity is unknown. The chain combines TRBV12-3 or TRBV12-4 with TRBJ2-7; D call uncertain. This receptor was taken from an adult who received the AZD1222 COVID-19 vaccine. The sequencing here drew on peripheral blood, taken 28 days after the second AZD1222 dose. The CDR3 sequence is CASSLEVRYEQYF. CDR3 nucleotides: TGTGCCAGCAGTTTAGAAGTCCGCTACGAGCAGTACTTC.